This T cell receptor (beta chain) was captured by sequencing in a study of shared clonotypes between healthy human individuals. Many counts were recorded for this clone. Other nucleotide sequences in the sample specify the same CDR3. Each subset's genomic DNA was split evenly across several immunoSEQ plates. Sequenced by immunoSEQ multiplex PCR; TCRdb stores in-frame clones only, minus some. The table records a few hundred thousand clones, roughly 72% of them present only once. Trimming shortened V by 5 bases and J by 9 bases, and 17 bases separated the two germline ends. This CDR3 is 13 amino acids long. Germline V lookup: CDR1 SGHDT, CDR2 YYEEEE.

The sequence was obtained from a woman in her thirties or forties in good health. Some clones in this sample may be carry-over from other donors' samples. Sequenced sample: PBMCs. This sequence joins TRBV5-6 and TRBJ2-5, with unresolved D. CDR3 DNA: TGTGCCAGCAGGGGAACAACTGGGGTGGCCCAGTACTTC. Protein sequence: CASRGTTGVAQYF.